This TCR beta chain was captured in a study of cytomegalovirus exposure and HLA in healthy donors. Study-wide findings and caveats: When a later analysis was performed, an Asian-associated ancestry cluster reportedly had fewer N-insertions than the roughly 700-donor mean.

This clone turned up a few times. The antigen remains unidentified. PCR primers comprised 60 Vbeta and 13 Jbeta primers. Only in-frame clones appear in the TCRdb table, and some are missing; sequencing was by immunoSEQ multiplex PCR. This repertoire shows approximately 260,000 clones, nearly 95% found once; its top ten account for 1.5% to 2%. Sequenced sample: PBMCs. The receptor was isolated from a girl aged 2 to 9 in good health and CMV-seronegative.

The CDR3 DNA is TGTGCCATCAGTGTCGGGGAGAAGGGTGGCTACACCTTC. Translation: CAISVGEKGGYTF. This chain uses TRBV10-3 with TRBJ1-2, with D unclear. V was pared by 4 bases and J by 7 bases, with 13 bases between. The CDR3 covers 13 residues. Germline V gene data show CDR1 as ENHRY and CDR2 as SYGVKD.